The count of the clone carrying this T cell receptor beta chain is one. Antigen specificity is unknown. Losses at the gene ends were 5 bases for V and 6 bases for J; bases not matched to a gene: 9. The germline CDR1 and CDR2 sequences are SGHTA and FQGNSA. The CDR3 loop spans 14 amino acids. Clones were sequenced by immunoSEQ multiplex PCR, and TCRdb holds only the in-frame ones, with some missing. The table lists some 62,000 clones, more than 95% of them singletons. This sample is part of a study of brain T cells in children with intractable seizures. The sequenced cases were selected for having the highest brain T cell transcript signatures. Pre-surgery treatment included at least one anti-epileptic drug. Study-wide findings and caveats: Pre- and post-surgery blood differed in depth, so pre-surgery absences may be undersampling.

The rearrangement links TRBV7-2 to TRBJ1-1, with 7 nucleotides matching TRBD1. Sequencing used peripheral blood, obtained at surgery. This TCR was recovered from a boy less than two years old with focal cortical dysplasia and intractable seizures. The CDR3 loop reads CASSGRQGTAEAFF. In nucleotides, the CDR3 is TGTGCCAGCAGCGGCCGACAGGGAACGGCTGAAGCTTTCTTT. Supplemented by reference TRBV7-2 and TRBJ1-1, the full variable domain reads GAGVSQSPSNKVTEKGKDVELRCDPISGHTALYWYRQSLGQGLEFLIYFQGNSAPDKSGLPSDRFSAERTGGSVSTLTIQRTQQEDSAVYLCASSGRQGTAEAFFGQGTRLTVV.